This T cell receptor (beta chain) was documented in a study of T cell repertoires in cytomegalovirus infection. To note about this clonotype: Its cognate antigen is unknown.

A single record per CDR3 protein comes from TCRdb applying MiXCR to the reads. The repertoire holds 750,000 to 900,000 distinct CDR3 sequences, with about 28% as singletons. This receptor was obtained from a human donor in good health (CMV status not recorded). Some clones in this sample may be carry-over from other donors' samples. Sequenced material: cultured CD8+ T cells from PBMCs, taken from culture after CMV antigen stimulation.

As DNA, the CDR3 is TGTGCCAGCAGCCCCGGCGGGCTAGCGGGGGGCGCGAGCGCCTACAATGAGCAGTTCTTC. This gives the protein CASSPGGLAGGASAYNEQFF. V usage is TRBV7-8 and J usage is TRBJ2-1; 11 bases are a match to TRBD2. Germline assignment: CDR1 SGHVS and CDR2 FQNEAQ. This CDR3 comprises 20 residues. The V gene end was trimmed by 5 bases and the J gene end by 2 bases; junction bases not matched to a gene: 17.